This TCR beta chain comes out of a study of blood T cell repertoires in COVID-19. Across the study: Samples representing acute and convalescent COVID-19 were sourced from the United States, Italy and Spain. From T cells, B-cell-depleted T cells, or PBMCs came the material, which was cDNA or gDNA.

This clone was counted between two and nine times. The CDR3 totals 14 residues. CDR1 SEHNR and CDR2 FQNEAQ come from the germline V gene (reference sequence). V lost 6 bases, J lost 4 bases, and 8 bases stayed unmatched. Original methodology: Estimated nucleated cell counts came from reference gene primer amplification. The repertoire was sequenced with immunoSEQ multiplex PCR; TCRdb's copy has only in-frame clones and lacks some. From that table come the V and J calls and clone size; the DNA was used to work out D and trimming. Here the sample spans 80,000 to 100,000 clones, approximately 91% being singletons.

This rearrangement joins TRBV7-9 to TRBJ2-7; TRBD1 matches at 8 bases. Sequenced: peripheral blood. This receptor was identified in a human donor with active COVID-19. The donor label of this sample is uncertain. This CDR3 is CASRSDRDGYEQYF. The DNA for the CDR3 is TGTGCCAGCAGGTCGGACAGGGACGGATACGAGCAGTACTTC.